This T cell receptor (beta chain) was sequenced during a study of shared clonotypes between healthy human individuals. Study-wide findings and caveats: Large sequencing depth failed to make sorted-subset sequencing complete, rarefaction showed. Relative to clonotypes present in all four donors, those not shared had lower generation probabilities.

Some 30,000 T cell genomes, or about 190 ng DNA, went into the sorted-subset replicate PCRs. Some clones are missing from TCRdb's copy, which holds only in-frame ones; the method was immunoSEQ multiplex PCR. The table has around 2,000,000 clones, about 95% seen once. This CDR3 spans 17 amino acids. Germline V gene sequence: CDR1 MNHEY, CDR2 SMNVEV (reference sequence). J gave up 8 bases and V 2 bases, and 15 bases lay outside the gene matches. CD45RO negativity and positive selection for CCR7 defined naive CD8 cells, a population that excluded terminally differentiated effector memory CD45RA+ cells. With respect to this clone: Its antigen is unknown.

The source material was naive CD8+ T cells sorted from blood. The chain recombines TRBV27 with TRBJ2-1; TRBD2 matches 7 bases. The TCR sequence derives from a man aged 18 to 35 in good health. The CDR3 loop reads CASSLNPTSVGSDEQFF. In DNA form, the CDR3 reads TGTGCCAGCAGTTTAAACCCTACTAGCGTCGGGTCAGATGAGCAGTTCTTC.